This T cell receptor beta chain derives from a study of shared clonotypes between healthy human individuals. This clone came up a few times. Replicate PCRs from sorted subsets contained roughly 200 ng DNA, which is around 30,000 T cell genomes. Method: immunoSEQ multiplex PCR; TCRdb's copy keeps in-frame clones and lacks some. The data hold about 770,000 clones, with 72% observed a single time. The germline V gene has CDR1 SGHDN and CDR2 FVKESK. This CDR3 region has 14 residues. Trimming removed 5 bases from V and 0 bases from J, with 10 bases in between. The J gene is TRBJ1-1, the V gene TRBV14; D uncertain. The sequence came from a woman under 40 in good health. The material sequenced was memory CD4+ T cells sorted from blood. Subset described: CD45RA-negative fraction. In nucleotides, the CDR3 is TGTGCCAGCAGCTTTGGACGGTTGAACACTGAAGCTTTCTTT. It translates to CASSFGRLNTEAFF.